This TCR beta chain emerged from a study of control samples from healthy donors and cancer patients. TCRdb's table, derived via immunoSEQ multiplex PCR, lists solely in-frame clones and lacks some. This sample has 160,000 or so clones; approximately 94% occur once, and the top ten carry about 15%. The CDR3 covers 14 residues. The germline gives CDR1 MDHEN, CDR2 SYDVKM. V was cut by 7 bases and J by 0 bases, with 13 bases left in between. J is TRBJ2-7 and V is TRBV28; maybe TRBD1 (5 bases). The receptor's source is a man aged 55 to 70 with colorectal cancer. The sample consisted of PBMCs. The CDR3 sequence: CASNFGQSSYEQYF. The CDR3 DNA reads as TGTGCCAGCAATTTCGGACAAAGCTCCTACGAGCAGTACTTC.